The clone carrying this TCR beta chain was found many times. Its matching antigen is unknown. Via MiXCR, TCRdb re-called the 5' RACE reads, giving one row per CDR3 protein. Of around 510,000 distinct CDR3 sequences in the sample, around an eighth are singletons; the top ten hold 0.8% to 1%. Only healthy Caucasians were included as donors. The data belong to a study of identical twins. Germline CDR1 reads MNHNS; CDR2 reads SASEGT. V lost 7 bases to trimming and J lost 6 bases; unmatched junction nucleotides: 8. The CDR3 has 14 residues. Overall study findings and caveats: Out-of-frame beta sequences exhibited a weaker degree of excess twin sharing. It was out-of-frame TCR alpha sharing in monozygotic twins that models underestimated.

The same sample was also studied in work on yellow fever vaccine responses in identical twins. That report notes: Each twin's T cell response to the vaccine was reported to look partly convergent and partly personalized.

This chain links TRBV6-1 with TRBJ2-2; 7 nucleotides agree with TRBD1. Sequenced: CD4+ T cells sorted from blood. The receptor comes from a woman younger than 35 in good health. As DNA, the CDR3 is TGTGCCAGCACCACGACAGGGACGTCCGGGGAGCTGTTTTTT. Translating gives CASTTTGTSGELFF.